The 30 T cell receptor beta chains reported below all come from one sample, sequenced in a study of blood T cell repertoires in COVID-19. Repertoires were generated with immunoSEQ multiplex PCR, while TCRdb's copy carries only in-frame clones and drops some. The profile shows 83,000 or so clones, 77% of them singletons. Source material: peripheral blood. These receptors all come from a woman of 80 years or more with acute or convalescent COVID-19.

V gene TRBV3-1 (or the pseudogene TRBV3-2) combines with J gene TRBJ2-3; TRBD2 matches at 10 bases. The ends lost 2 bases at V and 3 bases at J; junction bases unmatched: 17. The CDR3 totals 20 residues. CDR1 is LGHDT and CDR2 is YNNKEL in the germline V gene (reference sequence). Here the CDR3 reads CASSQIGEGSGRPVTDTQYF. CDR3 in DNA: TGTGCCAGCAGCCAAATAGGGGAAGGTAGCGGGAGGCCCGTGACAGATACGCAGTATTTT.

The genes are TRBV19 and TRBJ1-6; the D is unclear. This CDR3 has 15 amino acids. V was trimmed by 5 bases and J by 10 bases, leaving 18 bases between them. Germline V gene lookup returns CDR1 LNHDA and CDR2 SQIVND (reference sequence). For the CDR3, the DNA is TGTGCCAGTAGTCGCGTACAGCTGGGTCGGTCACCCCTCCACTTT. The encoded protein is CASSRVQLGRSPLHF.

The gene calls are TRBV27 and TRBJ1-6, with TRBD1 identical over 7 bases. After removal of 3 bases from V and 8 bases from J, the junction contained 10 bases not matched to a gene. Germline CDR1 reads MNHEY; CDR2 reads SMNVEV (reference sequence). This CDR3 has 16 residues. The CDR3 DNA reads TGTGCCAGCAGTTTCTTGTATGGGCAGGGGGATTCACCCCTCCACTTT. Amino acids: CASSFLYGQGDSPLHF.

The chain uses TRBV25-1 and TRBJ2-7; D remains unclear. This CDR3 spans 14 amino acids. Germline V gene lookup returns CDR1 MGHDK and CDR2 SYGVNS. Between the trimmed V and J ends, which lost 4 bases and 0 bases, there was a span of 10 bases. In DNA, the CDR3 is TGTGCCAGCAGTGGAGAGGCCGGCTCCTACGAGCAGTACTTC. Translation: CASSGEAGSYEQYF.

The V call is TRBV27, the J call TRBJ2-7; a possible D gene is TRBD1 (6 bases). The CDR3 sequence is 14 residues long. Germline V lookup: CDR1 MNHEY, CDR2 SMNVEV (reference sequence). Trimming shortened V by 7 bases and J by 2 bases, and 15 bases separated the two germline ends. The CDR3 DNA reads TGTGCCAGCAATCCGGGACATCGAACCTACGAGCAGTACTTC. It codes for CASNPGHRTYEQYF.

V gene TRBV3-1 (or the pseudogene TRBV3-2) combines with J gene TRBJ1-1; D call uncertain. Germline V gene sequence: CDR1 LGHDT, CDR2 YNNKEL (reference sequence). The CDR3 is 15 residues long. V was cut by 4 bases and J by 0 bases, with 12 bases left in between. DNA of the CDR3: TGTGCCAGCAGCCCCCTTGCGGATCTGAACACTGAAGCTTTCTTT. Translating it yields CASSPLADLNTEAFF.

CDR3 sequence: CASSSPGGLVTTDTQYF. The CDR3 nucleotides are TGTGCCAGCAGCTCGCCCGGGGGACTTGTAACCACAGATACGCAGTATTTT. The chain has TRBV7-3 and TRBJ2-3; tentative D call: TRBD2 (6 bases). The CDR3 has 17 residues. Germline loops: CDR1 SGHTA, CDR2 FQGTGA. Trimming removed 4 bases from V and 2 bases from J, with 19 bases in between.

The rearrangement links TRBV6-5 to TRBJ2-7, with 7 positions matching TRBD1. Germline V lookup: CDR1 MNHEY, CDR2 SVGAGI. Unmatched junction bases numbered 15, after V lost 6 bases and J lost 7 bases. This CDR3 is 15 amino acids long. CDR3 sequence reads: CASRLQGSSSGEQYF. In DNA, the CDR3 is TGTGCCAGCAGATTACAGGGGTCGTCTTCCGGAGAGCAGTACTTC.

This chain links TRBV28 with TRBJ1-2; tentatively, D is TRBD1 (5 bases). Germline CDR1 is MDHEN and CDR2 is SYDVKM. V was pared by 7 bases and J by 0 bases, with 15 bases between. The CDR3 has 15 residues. DNA of the CDR3: TGTGCCAGCACGGTGGGGGGGAGAGCTAACTATGGCTACACCTTC. It specifies CASTVGGRANYGYTF.

In this sample, this clone turned up a few times. V and J are TRBV4-3 and TRBJ1-1; D is perhaps TRBD1 (5 bases). The CDR3 has 14 residues. With 2 bases removed from V and 5 bases from J, the gap between germline ends came to 12 bases. Germline CDR1 and CDR2: LGHNA and YSLEER. This CDR3 reads CASSQTTGETEAFF. The CDR3 DNA reads as TGCGCCAGCAGCCAAACCACGGGGGAGACTGAAGCTTTCTTT.

The chain has TRBV4-1 and TRBJ2-7; D not certain. The CDR3 is 14 residues long. Looked up from germline, CDR1 is MGHRA and CDR2 is YSYEKL. Trimming took off 0 bases at V and 3 bases at J, with 9 bases between the two ends. The CDR3 DNA sequence: TGCGCCAGCAGCCAAGACCCTTCTCGCTACGAGCAGTACTTC. Its protein is CASSQDPSRYEQYF.

This clone was seen a single time. The J gene is TRBJ1-2, the V gene TRBV2; D is undetermined. The CDR3 runs to 12 residues. The germline V and J ends were trimmed by 6 bases and 3 bases, with 8 bases remaining between them. In germline, CDR1 is SNHLY, CDR2 FYNNEI. CDR3 amino acids: CASSPRDYGYTF. The CDR3 bases are TGTGCCAGCAGCCCCCGGGACTATGGCTACACCTTC.

This clone was seen only a few times. DNA for the CDR3: TGCGCCAGCAGCCAAGGCAGCGGTAAAGAGACCCAGTACTTC. It specifies CASSQGSGKETQYF. V gene TRBV4-1 combines with J gene TRBJ2-5; tentative D call: TRBD2 (5 bases). Germline lookup yields CDR1 MGHRA and CDR2 YSYEKL. The length of the CDR3 is 14 residues. The V gene lost 1 base and the J gene lost 3 bases, with 9 bases spanning the gap.

The chain couples TRBV6-5 to TRBJ1-4, with TRBD1 identical over 9 bases. Trimming removed 6 bases from V and 8 bases from J; junction bases left unmatched: 7. The CDR3 loop spans 14 amino acids. CDR1 MNHEY and CDR2 SVGAGI come from the germline V gene. This CDR3 is CASRLDRGREKLFF. CDR3 coding DNA: TGTGCCAGCAGGCTGGACAGGGGTCGGGAAAAACTGTTTTTT.

CDR3 DNA: TGTGCCATCACCCTGGCTCTGAACACTGAAGCTTTCTTT. Translated: CAITLALNTEAFF. The chain recombines TRBV10-3 with TRBJ1-1; no clear D gene. V was clipped by 7 bases and J by 0 bases, with 9 bases between them. This CDR3 has 13 amino acids. The germline V gene encodes CDR1 ENHRY and CDR2 SYGVKD.

This clone was picked up one time. V gene TRBV4-3 combines with J gene TRBJ1-2, with D uncertain. Trimming stripped 0 bases from V and 11 bases from J, with 19 bases between. This CDR3 contains 15 residues. Germline V gene sequence: CDR1 LGHNA, CDR2 YSLEER. The CDR3: CASSQDSRGPQAYTF. In DNA, the CDR3 is TGCGCCAGCAGCCAAGATAGCCGGGGTCCGCAGGCTTACACCTTC.

The chain carries TRBV2 and TRBJ1-1, with TRBD1 matching 8 bases. The germline V gene encodes CDR1 SNHLY and CDR2 FYNNEI. The CDR3 is 14 residues long. J gave up 5 bases and V 5 bases, and 7 bases lay outside the gene matches. The CDR3 reads CASSSTGVGTEAFF. DNA for the CDR3: TGTGCCAGCAGTTCGACAGGGGTTGGAACTGAAGCTTTCTTT.

The rearrangement links TRBV29-1 to TRBJ2-3, with 7 bases that match TRBD1. This CDR3 spans 12 amino acids. Germline-derived CDR1 and CDR2 are SQVTM and ANQGSEA. The trim removed 4 bases at V and 6 bases at J, leaving 4 bases unmatched. The CDR3 is CSVVGGGDTQYF. The CDR3 bases are TGCAGCGTTGTAGGGGGCGGGGATACGCAGTATTTT.

The chain's CDR3 is CSAGAPSGANVLTF. DNA of the CDR3: TGCAGCGCTGGGGCCCCTTCTGGGGCCAACGTCCTGACTTTC. The chain recombines TRBV29-1 with TRBJ2-6; TRBD1 might be the D (5 bases). The CDR3 extends over 14 amino acids. CDR1 and CDR2 from the germline V gene are SQVTM and ANQGSEA. V was cut by 7 bases and J by 1 base, with 11 bases left in between.

This clone was recorded a few times. The chain joins TRBV28 to TRBJ1-1, with a weak D call TRBD1 (6 bases). There are 17 residues in the CDR3. Looked up from germline, CDR1 is MDHEN and CDR2 is SYDVKM. Trimming pared 2 bases from V and 3 bases from J, leaving 19 bases between. The CDR3 region is CASSLGLGGFSDTEAFF. The CDR3 DNA sequence: TGTGCCAGCAGTTTAGGGTTAGGGGGATTCTCGGACACTGAAGCTTTCTTT.

The chain couples TRBV5-1 to TRBJ2-3, with TRBD1 identical over 7 bases. V gave up 4 bases and J gave up 3 bases; unmatched junction bases: 8. Germline values: CDR1 SGHRS, CDR2 YFSETQ. This CDR3 has 15 residues. CDR3 DNA: TGCGCCAGCAGCCCCGGGACAGTCGTGACAGATACGCAGTATTTT. It codes for CASSPGTVVTDTQYF.

This rearrangement joins TRBV5-6 to TRBJ2-1; TRBD2 agrees at 9 bases. Germline V gives CDR1 SGHDT, CDR2 YYEEEE. This CDR3 region has 15 residues. The V segment lost 6 bases and the J segment 1 base; nucleotides outside the gene matches: 5. The CDR3 protein is CASIFSGRSYNEQFF. The CDR3, as DNA: TGTGCCAGCATTTTTAGCGGGAGATCCTACAATGAGCAGTTCTTC. Using reference TRBV5-6 and TRBJ2-1 for the parts outside the CDR3, the full variable domain is DAGVTQSPTHLIKTRGQQVTLRCSPKSGHDTVSWYQQALGQGPQFIFQYYEEEERQRGNFPDRFSGHQFPNYSSELNVNALLLGDSALYLCASIFSGRSYNEQFFGPGTRLTVL.

The chain links TRBV7-9 to TRBJ1-2; no clear D gene. CDR1 is SEHNR, CDR2 FQNEAQ, per germline (reference sequence). This CDR3 region has 13 residues. Deletions cut 4 bases from V and 0 bases from J, with 6 bases between. The CDR3 spells CASSSSSNYGYTF. The CDR3 coding sequence is TGTGCCAGCAGCTCCTCCTCTAACTATGGCTACACCTTC.

The chain combines TRBV20-1 with TRBJ1-1, with D possibly being TRBD1 (6 bases). Trimming cost V 3 bases and J 10 bases, with 15 bases left between them. The CDR3 length is 12 residues. Germline CDR1 and CDR2: DFQATT and SNEGSKA (reference sequence). The CDR3 DNA follows: TGCAGTGCTAGTCCCAGGGGAGTTGGAGCTTTCTTT. It is translated as CSASPRGVGAFF.

Turning to this clone: One end of the junction does not line up with germline, which may come from a read error. The rearrangement uses TRBV9 and TRBJ2-7; 10 bases are shared with TRBD1. The CDR3 sequence is 16 residues long. Germline CDR1 SGDLS, CDR2 YYNGEE. CDR3 DNA sequence: TGTGCCAGCAGTGTAGGCCGGGGGACAGGGGTTACCGAGCAGTACTTC. This translates into CASSVGRGTGVTEQYF.

CDR3 bases: TGTGCCAGCAGCTTTAACAGGGGGACTAGCGGGATGAATGAGCAGTTCTTC. It yields the protein CASSFNRGTSGMNEQFF. The rearrangement joins TRBV7-2 to TRBJ2-1, with 13 bases identical to TRBD2. The germline gives CDR1 SGHTA, CDR2 FQGNSA. V dropped 3 bases and J dropped 7; count of bases not matched to a gene: 9. The CDR3 has 17 residues.

The V gene is TRBV19, the J gene TRBJ2-2, with TRBD1 matching 10 bases. After removal of 3 bases from V and 4 bases from J, the junction contained 5 bases not matched to a gene. The CDR3 is made up of 16 amino acids. Germline V gene lookup returns CDR1 LNHDA and CDR2 SQIVND (reference sequence). The chain's CDR3 is CASSILGQGRTGELFF. In DNA, the CDR3 is TGTGCCAGTAGTATTCTGGGACAGGGGCGCACCGGGGAGCTGTTTTTT.

The V gene is TRBV5-1, the J gene TRBJ2-3; D is perhaps TRBD2 (7 bases). Germline CDR1 reads SGHRS; CDR2 reads YFSETQ. The CDR3 runs to 15 residues. V was pared by 4 bases and J by 5 bases, with 17 bases between. The CDR3 coding sequence is TGCGCCAGCAGCCCGGGGAGGGGCAGGGGAGATACGCAGTATTTT. Its translation is CASSPGRGRGDTQYF.

The table lists this clone with a count of one. V and J are TRBV7-6 and TRBJ1-3; D gene unclear. Trimming took 3 bases from V and 0 from J, leaving 6 bases between them. CDR1 is SGHVS and CDR2 is FNYEAQ in the germline V gene. This CDR3 has 14 amino acids. CDR3 DNA: TGTGCCAGCAGCTTGGGCCTCTCTGGAAACACCATATATTTT. Protein: CASSLGLSGNTIYF.

V is TRBV18 and J is TRBJ2-3; no reliable D call. Between the trimmed V and J ends, which lost 3 bases and 2 bases, there was a span of 6 bases. There are 13 residues in the CDR3. Germline V CDR1 and CDR2: KGHSH, LQKENI. CDR3 sequence (DNA): TGTGCCAGCTCACCTCCTTCCACAGATACGCAGTATTTT. Amino acid sequence: CASSPPSTDTQYF.